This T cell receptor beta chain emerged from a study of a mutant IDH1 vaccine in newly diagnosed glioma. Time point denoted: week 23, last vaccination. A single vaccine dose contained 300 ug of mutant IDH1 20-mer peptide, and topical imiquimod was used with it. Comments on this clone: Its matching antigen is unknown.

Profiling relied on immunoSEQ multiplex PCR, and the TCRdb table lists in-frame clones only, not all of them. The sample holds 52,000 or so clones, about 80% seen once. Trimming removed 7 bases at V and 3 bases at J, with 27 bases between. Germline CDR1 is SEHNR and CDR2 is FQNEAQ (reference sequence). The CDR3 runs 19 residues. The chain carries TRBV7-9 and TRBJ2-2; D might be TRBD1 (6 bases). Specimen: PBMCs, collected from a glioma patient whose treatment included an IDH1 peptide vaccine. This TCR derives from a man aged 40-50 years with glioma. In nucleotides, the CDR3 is TGTGCCAGCATCCACAAACTTGGGTTTTGGACAGAGGACACCGGGGAGCTGTTTTTT. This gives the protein CASIHKLGFWTEDTGELFF.